Shown below are 7 T cell receptor beta chains from a single sample sequenced in a study of blood T cells in healthy people across ages. A J-beta primer mix and a sample-barcoded 5' primer were used in a second PCR of about 7 to 12 cycles. A single record per CDR3 protein comes from TCRdb applying MiXCR to the 5' RACE reads. The sample carries 700,000 to 1,000,000 distinct CDR3 sequences, around two fifths recorded once. Sequenced sample: blood. These receptor sequences come from a man aged 55 to 70 in good health.

The sample holds a few counts of this clonotype. The chain links TRBV7-9 to TRBJ1-4; D gene unclear. The V and J ends lost 3 bases and 0 bases respectively, with 11 bases between them. The CDR3 is made up of 16 amino acids. Germline V CDR1 and CDR2: SEHNR, FQNEAQ (reference sequence). The DNA of the CDR3 is TGTGCCAGCAGCTTCCATATCCCTCCAACTAATGAAAAACTGTTTTTT. Translation: CASSFHIPPTNEKLFF.

Only a few counts were recorded for this clonotype. The genes are TRBV5-1 and TRBJ2-1, with 11 bases that match TRBD2. Germline assignment: CDR1 SGHRS and CDR2 YFSETQ. V shed 6 bases, J shed 2 bases, and the junction held 1 base outside the gene matches. This CDR3 region has 14 residues. The CDR3 DNA reads TGCGCCAGCACGACTAGCGGGGCCTACAATGAGCAGTTCTTC. Translated: CASTTSGAYNEQFF.

The chain links TRBV15 to TRBJ2-1; D is unresolved. The V end lost 3 bases, the J end lost 7 bases, and 10 bases lay between the germline ends. Germline values: CDR1 LNHNV, CDR2 YYDKDF (reference sequence). The CDR3 runs 13 residues. Written as DNA, the CDR3 is TGTGCCACCAGCAGCCAGAAAGGGAATGAGCAGTTCTTC. Its protein product is CATSSQKGNEQFF.

The rearrangement links TRBV5-1 to TRBJ2-1, with D tentatively TRBD1 or TRBD2 (7 bases each). The germline gives CDR1 SGHRS, CDR2 YFSETQ. With 8 bases removed from V and 9 bases from J, the gap between germline ends came to 21 bases. The CDR3 is 14 residues long. Here the CDR3 DNA reads TGCGCCAGTGAGGACAACCCAGGGGGGGGTGAGCAGTTCTTC. Its protein is CASEDNPGGGEQFF.

V is TRBV13 and J is TRBJ2-7; D is tentatively TRBD1 or TRBD2 (5 bases each). Germline V gene data show CDR1 as PRHDT and CDR2 as FYEKMQ (reference sequence). V lost 5 bases and J lost 1, with 18 bases in between. The CDR3 runs to 16 residues. The CDR3 loop reads CASSPRGPGRSYEQYF. CDR3 nucleotides: TGTGCCAGCAGCCCGAGAGGCCCGGGACGGTCCTACGAGCAGTACTTC.

This chain links TRBV5-1 with TRBJ1-1; D gene ambiguous. The length of the CDR3 is 17 residues. Per the germline V gene, CDR1 is SGHRS and CDR2 is YFSETQ. Trimming took 2 bases from V and 12 from J, leaving 29 bases between them. CDR3 region: CASSFSNQSSPRVQTFF. The CDR3 nucleotides read TGCGCCAGCAGCTTTTCGAATCAGTCGAGCCCGCGTGTCCAAACTTTCTTT.

CDR3 protein: CSVGGTGANVLTF. For the CDR3, the DNA is TGCAGCGTTGGGGGTACTGGGGCCAACGTCCTGACTTTC. This rearrangement joins TRBV29-1 to TRBJ2-6; D unresolved. The V end was cut by 4 bases, the J end by 2 bases, with 6 bases between. CDR1 and CDR2 (germline): SQVTM, ANQGSEA. The CDR3 consists of 13 residues.